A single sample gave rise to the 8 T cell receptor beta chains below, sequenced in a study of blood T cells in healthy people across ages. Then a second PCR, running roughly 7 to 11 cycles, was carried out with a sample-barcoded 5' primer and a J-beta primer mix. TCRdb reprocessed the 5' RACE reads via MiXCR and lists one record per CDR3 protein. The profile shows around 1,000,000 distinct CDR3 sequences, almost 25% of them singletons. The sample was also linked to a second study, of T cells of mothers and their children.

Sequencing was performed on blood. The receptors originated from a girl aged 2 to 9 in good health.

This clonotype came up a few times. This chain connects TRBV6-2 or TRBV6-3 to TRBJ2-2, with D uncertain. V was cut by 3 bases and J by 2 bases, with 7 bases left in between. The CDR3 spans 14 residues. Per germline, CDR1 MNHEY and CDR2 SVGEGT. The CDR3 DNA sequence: TGTGCCAGCAGTTATGCAGACAACACCGGGGAGCTGTTTTTT. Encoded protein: CASSYADNTGELFF.

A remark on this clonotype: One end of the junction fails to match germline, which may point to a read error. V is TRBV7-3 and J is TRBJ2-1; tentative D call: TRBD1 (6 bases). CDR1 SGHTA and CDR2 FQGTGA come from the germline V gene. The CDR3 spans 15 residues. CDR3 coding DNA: TGTGCCAGCAGCTTAACCCAGGGGAATTACAATGAGCAGGTCTTC. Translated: CASSLTQGNYNEQVF.

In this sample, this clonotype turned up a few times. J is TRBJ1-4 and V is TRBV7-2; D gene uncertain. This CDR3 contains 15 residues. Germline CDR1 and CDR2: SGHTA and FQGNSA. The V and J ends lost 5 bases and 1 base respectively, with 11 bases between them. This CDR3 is CASSPSGRTNEKLFF. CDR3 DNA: TGTGCCAGCAGCCCGAGTGGCCGAACTAATGAAAAACTGTTTTTT.

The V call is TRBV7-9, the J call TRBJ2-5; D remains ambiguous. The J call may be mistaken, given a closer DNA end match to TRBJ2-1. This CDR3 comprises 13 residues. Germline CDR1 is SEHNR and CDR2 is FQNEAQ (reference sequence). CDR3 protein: CASSPTEVVEQFF. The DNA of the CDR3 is TGTGCCAGCAGCCCCACCGAGGTGGTTGAGCAGTTCTTC.

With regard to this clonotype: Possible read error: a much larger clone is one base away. Here the CDR3 DNA reads TGTGCCAGCAGCCCAGGGACGATCAATCAGCCCCGGCATTTT. This codes for CASSPGTINQPRHF. V is TRBV12-3 or TRBV12-4 and J is TRBJ1-5, with D possibly being TRBD1 (5 bases). This CDR3 region has 14 residues.

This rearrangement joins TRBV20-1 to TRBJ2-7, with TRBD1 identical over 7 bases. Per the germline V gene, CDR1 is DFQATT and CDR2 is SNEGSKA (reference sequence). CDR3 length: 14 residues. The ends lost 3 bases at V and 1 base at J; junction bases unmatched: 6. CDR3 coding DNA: TGCAGTGCTAGGGGATACAGGGGATCCTACGAGCAGTACTTC. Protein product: CSARGYRGSYEQYF.

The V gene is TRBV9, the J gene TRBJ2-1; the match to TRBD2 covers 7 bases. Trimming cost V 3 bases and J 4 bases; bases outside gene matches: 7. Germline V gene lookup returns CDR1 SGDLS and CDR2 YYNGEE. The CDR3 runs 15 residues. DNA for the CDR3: TGTGCCAGCAGCGGAGCGGGGCAGAGGTACAATGAGCAGTTCTTC. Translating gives CASSGAGQRYNEQFF. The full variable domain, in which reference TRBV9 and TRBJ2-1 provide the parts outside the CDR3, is DSGVTQTPKHLITATGQRVTLRCSPRSGDLSVYWYQQSLDQGLQFLIQYYNGEERAKGNILERFSAQQFPDLHSELNLSSLELGDSALYFCASSGAGQRYNEQFFGPGTRLTVL.

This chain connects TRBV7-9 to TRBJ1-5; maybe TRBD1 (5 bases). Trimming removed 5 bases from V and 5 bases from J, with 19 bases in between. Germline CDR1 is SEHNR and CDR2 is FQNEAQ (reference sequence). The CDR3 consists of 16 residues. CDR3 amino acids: CASSIIPREGYQPQHF. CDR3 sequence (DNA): TGTGCCAGCAGCATCATACCACGCGAGGGGTATCAGCCCCAGCATTTT.